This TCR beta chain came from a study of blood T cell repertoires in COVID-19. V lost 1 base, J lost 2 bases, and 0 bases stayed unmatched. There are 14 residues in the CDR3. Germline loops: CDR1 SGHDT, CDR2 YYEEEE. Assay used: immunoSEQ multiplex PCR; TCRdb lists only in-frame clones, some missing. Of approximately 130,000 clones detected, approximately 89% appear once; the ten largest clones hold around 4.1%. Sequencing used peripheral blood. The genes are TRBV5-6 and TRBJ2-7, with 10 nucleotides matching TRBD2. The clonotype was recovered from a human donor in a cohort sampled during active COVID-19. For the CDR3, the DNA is TGTGCCAGCAGCTTGACTAGCGGGGCCTACGAGCAGTACGTC. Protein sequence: CASSLTSGAYEQYV.